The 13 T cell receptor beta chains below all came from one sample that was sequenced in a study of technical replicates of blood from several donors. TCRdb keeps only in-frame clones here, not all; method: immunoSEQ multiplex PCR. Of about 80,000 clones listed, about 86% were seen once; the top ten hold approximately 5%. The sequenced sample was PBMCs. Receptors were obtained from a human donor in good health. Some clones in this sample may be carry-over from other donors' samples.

The CDR3 DNA reads as TGTGCTATAGATACTAGCTACTCCTACAATGAGCAGTTCTTC. This encodes CAIDTSYSYNEQFF. This chain uses TRBV30 with TRBJ2-1; D might be TRBD2 (6 bases). The CDR3 is 14 residues long. The germline CDR1 and CDR2 sequences are GTSNPN and SVGIG (reference sequence).

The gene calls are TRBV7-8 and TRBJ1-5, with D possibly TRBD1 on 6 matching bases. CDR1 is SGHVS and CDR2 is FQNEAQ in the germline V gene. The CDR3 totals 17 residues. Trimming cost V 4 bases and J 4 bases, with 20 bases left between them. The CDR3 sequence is CASSSSENTGPNQPQHF. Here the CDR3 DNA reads TGTGCCAGCAGCTCTTCAGAGAATACAGGGCCAAATCAGCCCCAGCATTTT. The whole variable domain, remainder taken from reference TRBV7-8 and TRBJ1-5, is GAGVSQSPRYKVAKRGQDVALRCDPISGHVSLFWYQQALGQGPEFLTYFQNEAQLDKSGLPSDRFFAERPEGSVSTLKIQRTQQEDSAVYLCASSSSENTGPNQPQHFGDGTRLSIL.

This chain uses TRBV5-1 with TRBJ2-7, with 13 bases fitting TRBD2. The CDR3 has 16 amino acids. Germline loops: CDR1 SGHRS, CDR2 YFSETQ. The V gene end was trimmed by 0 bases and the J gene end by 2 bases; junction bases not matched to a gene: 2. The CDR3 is CASSLGTSGSAYEQYF. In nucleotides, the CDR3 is TGCGCCAGCAGCTTGGGGACTAGCGGGAGTGCCTACGAGCAGTACTTC.

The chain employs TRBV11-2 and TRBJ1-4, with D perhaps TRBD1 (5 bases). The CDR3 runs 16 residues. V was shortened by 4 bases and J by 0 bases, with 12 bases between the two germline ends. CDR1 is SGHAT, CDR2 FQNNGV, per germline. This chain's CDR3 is CASSYGQRATNEKLFF. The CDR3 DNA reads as TGTGCCAGCAGCTACGGACAACGTGCAACTAATGAAAAACTGTTTTTT.

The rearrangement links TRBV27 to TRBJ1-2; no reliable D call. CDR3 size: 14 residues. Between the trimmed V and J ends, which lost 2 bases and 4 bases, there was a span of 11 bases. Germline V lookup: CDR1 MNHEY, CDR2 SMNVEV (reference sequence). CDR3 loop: CASSLIPGSYGYTF. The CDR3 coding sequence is TGTGCCAGCAGTTTAATACCGGGAAGCTATGGCTACACCTTC.

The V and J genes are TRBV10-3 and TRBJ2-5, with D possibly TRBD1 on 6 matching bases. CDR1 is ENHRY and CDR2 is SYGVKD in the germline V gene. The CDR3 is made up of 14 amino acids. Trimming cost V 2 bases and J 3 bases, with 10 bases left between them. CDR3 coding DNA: TGTGCCATCAGTGAGGGCAGGGGCGAAGAGACCCAGTACTTC. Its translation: CAISEGRGEETQYF.

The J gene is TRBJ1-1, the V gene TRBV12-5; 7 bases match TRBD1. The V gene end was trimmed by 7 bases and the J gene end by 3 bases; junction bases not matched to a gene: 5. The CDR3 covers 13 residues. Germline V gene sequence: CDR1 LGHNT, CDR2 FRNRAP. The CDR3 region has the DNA TGTGCTAGTGTCCAAACAGGGGACACTGAAGCTTTCTTT. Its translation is CASVQTGDTEAFF.

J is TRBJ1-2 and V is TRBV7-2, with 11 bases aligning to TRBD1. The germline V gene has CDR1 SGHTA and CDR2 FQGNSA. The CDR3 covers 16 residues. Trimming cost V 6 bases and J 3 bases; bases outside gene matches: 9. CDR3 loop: CASSRTGGAGHYGYTF. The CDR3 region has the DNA TGTGCCAGCAGTCGGACAGGGGGCGCAGGTCACTATGGCTACACCTTC.

The CDR3 region is CASSADSHLSPQHF. CDR3 DNA sequence: TGCGCCAGCAGCGCGGACAGCCATCTGTCGCCCCAGCATTTT. The chain combines TRBV5-1 with TRBJ1-5; possible D gene TRBD1, 6 bases. V was trimmed by 4 bases and J by 9 bases, leaving 17 bases between them. Germline CDR1 SGHRS, CDR2 YFSETQ. The CDR3 has 14 amino acids.

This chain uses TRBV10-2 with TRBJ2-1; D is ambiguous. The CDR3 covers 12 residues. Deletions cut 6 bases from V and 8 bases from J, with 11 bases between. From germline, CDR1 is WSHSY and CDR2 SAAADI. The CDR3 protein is CASSTGSDEQFF. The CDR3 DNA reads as TGCGCCAGCAGCACCGGGTCGGATGAGCAGTTCTTC.

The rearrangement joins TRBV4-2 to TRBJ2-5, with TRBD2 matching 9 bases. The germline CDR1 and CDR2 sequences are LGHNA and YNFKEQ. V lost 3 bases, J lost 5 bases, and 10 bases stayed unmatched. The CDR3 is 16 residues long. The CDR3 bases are TGTGCCAGCAGCCAGGCTCCCGGGACTAGCCTGGAGACCCAGTACTTC. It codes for CASSQAPGTSLETQYF.

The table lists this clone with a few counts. CDR3 protein: CASRRLAGTNTGELFF. Written as DNA, the CDR3 is TGTGCCAGCCGTAGACTAGCGGGGACGAACACCGGGGAGCTGTTTTTT. The chain uses TRBV27 and TRBJ2-2; 11 bases are shared with TRBD2. This CDR3 is built from 16 residues. J gave up 0 bases and V 8 bases, and 5 bases lay outside the gene matches. Germline lookup yields CDR1 MNHEY and CDR2 SMNVEV (reference sequence).

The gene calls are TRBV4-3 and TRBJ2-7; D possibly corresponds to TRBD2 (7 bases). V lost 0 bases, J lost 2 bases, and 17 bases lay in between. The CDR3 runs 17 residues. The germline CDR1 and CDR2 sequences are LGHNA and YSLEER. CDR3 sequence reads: CASSQDLLAGAPYEQYF. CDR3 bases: TGCGCCAGCAGCCAAGATCTTCTGGCGGGGGCCCCCTACGAGCAGTACTTC.